This T cell receptor beta chain is drawn from a study of graft-versus-host responses after intestinal transplantation. Findings and caveats of the study: Recipient marrow harbored GvH clones, some of which surfaced first in ileum or blood. Early HvG declines after transplant were associated with peak circulating GvH clone levels.

The protocol was immunoSEQ multiplex PCR, while the TCRdb copy is restricted to in-frame clones and leaves out a portion. Among tens of thousands of clones listed, 80% to 90% were seen once. The CDR3 runs to 17 residues. Germline CDR1 and CDR2: MGHRA and YSYEKL. V dropped 0 bases and J dropped 5; count of bases not matched to a gene: 7. The table lists this clone with a count of one. No antigen is known for it. The TCR originated in a human donor who was the organ donor for an intestinal transplant. The source material was unstimulated CD8+ T cells sorted from spleen or lymph node cells, sampled before transplant. The rearrangement uses TRBV4-1 and TRBJ1-6, with 7 bases identical to TRBD1. CDR3 sequence: CASSQDGGQLNNSPLHF. CDR3 nucleotide sequence: TGCGCCAGCAGCCAAGATGGGGGACAGCTTAATAATTCACCCCTCCACTTT.